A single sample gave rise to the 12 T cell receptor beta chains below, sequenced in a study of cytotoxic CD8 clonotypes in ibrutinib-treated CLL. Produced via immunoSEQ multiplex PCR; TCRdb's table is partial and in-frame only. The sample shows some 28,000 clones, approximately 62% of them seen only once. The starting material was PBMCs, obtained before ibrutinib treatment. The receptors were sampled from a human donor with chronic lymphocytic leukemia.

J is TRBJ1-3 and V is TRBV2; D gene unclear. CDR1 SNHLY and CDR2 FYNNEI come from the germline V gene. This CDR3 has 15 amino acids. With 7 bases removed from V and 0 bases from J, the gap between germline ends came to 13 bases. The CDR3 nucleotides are TGTGCCAGCACGACTCGGGCTCCCTCTGGAAACACCATATATTTT. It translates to CASTTRAPSGNTIYF.

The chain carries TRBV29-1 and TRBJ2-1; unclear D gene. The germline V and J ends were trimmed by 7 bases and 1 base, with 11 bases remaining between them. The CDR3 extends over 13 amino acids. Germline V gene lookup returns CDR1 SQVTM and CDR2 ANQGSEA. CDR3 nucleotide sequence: TGCAGCGCCCTCCCGGGTTCCTACAATGAGCAGTTCTTC. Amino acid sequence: CSALPGSYNEQFF.

CDR3 bases: TGTGCCAGTAGTATACCTCCCCGGGGGTCTAGACAGCCCCAGCATTTT. It yields the protein CASSIPPRGSRQPQHF. This sequence joins TRBV19 and TRBJ1-5, with a possible D match to TRBD1 (5 bases). With 2 bases removed from V and 7 bases from J, the gap between germline ends came to 18 bases. The length of the CDR3 is 16 residues. CDR1 is LNHDA and CDR2 is SQIVND in the germline V gene (reference sequence).

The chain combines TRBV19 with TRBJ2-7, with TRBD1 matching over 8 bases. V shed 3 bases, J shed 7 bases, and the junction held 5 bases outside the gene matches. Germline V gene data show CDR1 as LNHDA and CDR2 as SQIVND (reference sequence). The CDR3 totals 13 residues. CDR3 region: CASSIQGAEEQYF. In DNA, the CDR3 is TGTGCCAGTAGTATCCAGGGGGCTGAGGAGCAGTACTTC.

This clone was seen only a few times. CDR3 sequence: CASSVTGKHGYTF. CDR3 nucleotides: TGTGCCAGCAGCGTGACAGGGAAGCATGGCTACACCTTC. The chain recombines TRBV9 with TRBJ1-2; 7 positions match TRBD1. The J segment lost 6 bases and the V segment lost 2 bases, leaving 4 bases of the junction unmatched. The CDR3 has 13 residues. Per germline, CDR1 SGDLS and CDR2 YYNGEE.

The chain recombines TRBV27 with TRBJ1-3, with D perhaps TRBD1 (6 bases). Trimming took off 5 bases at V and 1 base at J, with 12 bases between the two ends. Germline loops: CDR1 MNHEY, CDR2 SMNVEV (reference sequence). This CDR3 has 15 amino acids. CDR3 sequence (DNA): TGTGCCAGCAGTCTTCAGGGGTCGTCTGGAAACACCATATATTTT. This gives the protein CASSLQGSSGNTIYF.

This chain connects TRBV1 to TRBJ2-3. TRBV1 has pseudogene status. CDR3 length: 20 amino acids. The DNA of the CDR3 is TGCACCAGCAGCCACCCTAGGGGGACTCCCACTCCTAACAGCACAGATACGCAGTATTTT. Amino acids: CTSSHPRGTPTPNSTDTQYF.

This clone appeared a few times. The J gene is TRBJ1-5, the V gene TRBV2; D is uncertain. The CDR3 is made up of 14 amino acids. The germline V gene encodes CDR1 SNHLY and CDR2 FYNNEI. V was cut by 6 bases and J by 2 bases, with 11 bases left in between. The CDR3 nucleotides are TGTGCCAGCAGCCAAGGACGGGGCAATCAGCCCCAGCATTTT. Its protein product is CASSQGRGNQPQHF. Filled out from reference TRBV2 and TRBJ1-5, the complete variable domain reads EPEVTQTPSHQVTQMGQEVILRCVPISNHLYFYWYRQILGQKVEFLVSFYNNEISEKSEIFDDQFSVERPDGSNFTLKIRSTKLEDSAMYFCASSQGRGNQPQHFGDGTRLSIL.

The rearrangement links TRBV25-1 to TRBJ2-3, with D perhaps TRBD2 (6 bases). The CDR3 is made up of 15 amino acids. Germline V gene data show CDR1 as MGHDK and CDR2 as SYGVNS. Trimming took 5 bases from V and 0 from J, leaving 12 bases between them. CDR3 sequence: CASSPGGSSTDTQYF. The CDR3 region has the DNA TGTGCCAGCAGTCCTGGAGGGTCTAGCACAGATACGCAGTATTTT. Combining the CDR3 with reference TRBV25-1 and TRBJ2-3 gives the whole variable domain EADIYQTPRYLVIGTGKKITLECSQTMGHDKMYWYQQDPGMELHLIHYSYGVNSTEKGDLSSESTVSRIRTEHFPLTLESARPSHTSQYLCASSPGGSSTDTQYFGPGTRLTVL.

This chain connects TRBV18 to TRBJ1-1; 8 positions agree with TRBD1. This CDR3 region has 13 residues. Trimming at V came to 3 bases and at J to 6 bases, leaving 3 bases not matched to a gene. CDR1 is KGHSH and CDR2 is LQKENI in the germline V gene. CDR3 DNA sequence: TGTGCCAGCTCACCCGACAGGGGCGCTGAAGCTTTCTTT. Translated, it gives CASSPDRGAEAFF.

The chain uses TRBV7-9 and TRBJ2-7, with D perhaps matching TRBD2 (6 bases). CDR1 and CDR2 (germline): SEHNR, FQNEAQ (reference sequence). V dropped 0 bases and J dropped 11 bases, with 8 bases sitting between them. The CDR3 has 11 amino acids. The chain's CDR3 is CASSLAGGKYF. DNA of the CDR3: TGTGCCAGCAGCTTAGCGGGGGGAAAGTACTTC.

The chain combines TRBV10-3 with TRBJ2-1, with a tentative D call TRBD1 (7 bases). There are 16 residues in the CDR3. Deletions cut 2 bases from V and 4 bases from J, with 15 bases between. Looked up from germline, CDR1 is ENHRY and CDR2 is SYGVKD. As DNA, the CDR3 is TGTGCCATCAGTGAGGTAGCAGGGGGAGGATACAATGAGCAGTTCTTC. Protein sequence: CAISEVAGGGYNEQFF.